The entry below describes one TCR beta chain. No antigen is known for it. No qualities accompany the bases; no much larger clone lies one base away. Measured from the cysteine to the phenylalanine, the CDR3 is 16 residues long. Just the 48-base CDR3 DNA is kept, in frame starting at base 1. Trimmed from V: 4 bases; trimmed from J: 5 bases; junction bases lacking a gene match: 6. Taken from the germline V gene, the CDR1 and CDR2 loops are MNHEY and SVGAGI. Libraries were made using the immunoSEQ multiplex PCR assay. The multiplex PCR relied on a mix of 60 forward primers for TCR Vbeta segments and 13 reverse primers for TCR Jbeta segments. Amplification of the CDR3 region of rearranged TCR beta genes was performed with a multiplex PCR assay on genomic DNA. Amplified TCR beta libraries were sequenced as 87-base-pair reads on the Illumina HiSeq System. As for the original processing: A later analysis tallied about 77 million unique TCR beta chains across the 700 or so repertoires, and about 12 million of those chains were shared by two or more donors. Raw reads were error-corrected and collapsed into unique sequences with a nearest-neighbor algorithm that merged closely related sequences to remove PCR and sequencing errors. V, D and J gene segments were assigned by aligning CDR3 sequences to IMGT reference sequences. Each retained sequence needed at least a six-nucleotide match to both a V gene segment and a J gene segment. A rearrangement was called productive if the CDR3 had no stop codons and remained in frame with V and J, and every other rearrangement was called non-productive. Following IMGT convention, CDR3 was defined as the stretch from the second conserved V-encoded cysteine up to the conserved J-encoded phenylalanine. Sequences without an unambiguous match to a single V gene segment were excluded from the earlier analysis of about 600 of the donors. In an earlier analysis of around 590 of the donors, a V segment was called functional when productive rearrangements were above 56.7%, and segregating when the standard deviation between donors exceeded 5%. A statistical classification framework was developed to diagnose cytomegalovirus status using the catalog of TCR beta chain sequences. In a later analysis, V and J genes were assigned by comparing TCR nucleotide sequences against IMGT/GENE-DB human TR gene sequences. A later analysis assigned CDR3 sequences and most-parsimonious VDJ recombination scenarios with the TCRdist pipeline. A later analysis defined each TCR beta chain by its CDR3 amino acid sequence plus V-gene family, and excluded reads lacking a unique V-gene family. In a later analysis, fewer than 600 highly shared, low-generation-probability nucleotide sequences were removed to address suspected cross-contamination and a sequencing artifact. In a later analysis, a clonal expansion index for each public chain was calculated from normalized within-repertoire ranks of inferred template counts. In a later analysis, generation probabilities were computed using a VDJ recombination model fitted to out-of-frame rearrangements, and the results were checked against IGoR. In a later analysis, hypergeometric tests were used to score TCR-TCR, TCR-HLA and TCR-CMV co-occurrence, with a repertoire-size bias correction applied to TCR pairs. False discovery rates were estimated in a later analysis by permuting HLA or CMV assignments 20 times. In a later analysis, co-occurring TCRs were grouped using DBSCAN, with TCRdist sequence similarity added in when clustering inside HLA-allele-positive subsets. Repertoires with fewer than 30,000 or more than 120,000 public chains, plus five repertoires with anomalous nucleotide sharing, were excluded from co-occurrence clustering. Held by TCRdb, this immuneACCESS table contains in-frame sequences only and omits some clones. Under half of the omission traces to an unresolved V gene where checked; the cause of the rest is unknown. The DNA was the basis for D and trimming; V, J and clone size are from that table. In all, the sample holds approximately 110,000 clones, and about 81% of those were seen once. The leading ten clones occupy roughly 0.99% of the sample.

The data belong to a study of cytomegalovirus exposure and HLA in healthy donors listed by TCRdb under 2017. The study in broad terms: An earlier analysis of approximately 640 of the donors reported roughly 270 Gb of sequence data and 117 million unique TCR beta sequences from some 180 million T cells. Rather than drawing on any new phenotypic data, the later analysis identified candidate immune exposures from TCR beta sequences and the way those sequences occurred across donors. The aim of the study was to test whether cataloging public T cell receptors could identify signatures of past pathogen exposure. Alongside the repertoire data, information on donor age, sex, ethnicity and CMV serostatus was compiled. A separate validation cohort of 100 to 150 different subjects was used in addition to the roughly 620-subject first cohort. The number of typed donors differed by locus: about 629-640 for A, B, C, DRB1 and DQB1; approximately 530 for DQA1; about 600 for DPA1; and some 470 for DPB1. To decide whether each TCR beta V gene segment behaved as functional or pseudogenic, an earlier analysis of several hundred of the donors relied on high-throughput TCR beta sequencing. To predict cytomegalovirus infection status, the study combined high-throughput TCR immunosequencing, statistical association of individual TCRs with disease status, and machine learning. Every discovery cohort repertoire had been produced on one sequencing platform. Using immunosequencing, the study profiled T cell repertoires from 640 or so subjects and related those repertoires to cytomegalovirus serostatus. Among roughly 370 genotyped donors of the cohort, an average of about 240,000 unique TCR beta nucleotide sequences were sequenced per donor, around 20% of them non-productive. An early release covering 500 to 750 HLA-typed donors comprised about 320 gigabases of sequencing data and 85 million or so unique TCR sequences. Four to six DR-DQ haplotypes were handled as single units for association and clustering, since linkage in the cohort was strong. HLA typing covered class I and class II loci at four-digit resolution. A later analysis re-examined previously published TCR beta repertoires from around 670 donors and added high-resolution HLA genotyping to investigate patterns of TCR occurrence. Of the 300 to 500 genotyped donors, 80% to 90% were placed in the genetic ancestry cluster associated with self-reported Caucasian donors. Genome-wide SNP genotypes for about 60% of the 666 donors were used in a later genetic analysis, which treated that subset as a discovery cohort.

The cohort was made up of under 800 healthy bone marrow donors. Cohort members were all nominally healthy when sampled, although unrecorded immune exposures were likely present. The donor was CMV seronegative and was included in the group of a few hundred seronegative cohort members. A peripheral blood sample was collected from each donor, and TCR beta sequencing was performed on peripheral blood mononuclear cells. Genomic DNA extraction from the blood cell samples was performed with the Qiagen DNeasy Blood Extraction Kit. The full study reports these points: Sequencing depth was assumed to be roughly uniform across donors in the presence/absence analyses, though that assumption may not hold. The classifier was reported to diagnose cytomegalovirus status with high specificity and sensitivity in both the original and validation cohorts. In vitro tests confirmed that three of the cytomegalovirus-associated TCR beta chains recognize cytomegalovirus antigens. A total of around 150 TCR beta chains were listed by the study as associated with cytomegalovirus. A later analysis found that most CMV-associated TCR beta chains appeared HLA-restricted, with HLA associations seemingly driven largely by CMV exposure. Because HLA typing was missing for some donors at each locus, association tests included only the typed subset. According to a later analysis, TCR association rates differed among HLA loci, with DRB1 alleles showing the most associated TCRs and HLA-C alleles showing the fewest. A later genetic analysis reported fewer N-insertions in productive TCRs among donors in an Asian-associated ancestry cluster than the approximately 700-donor mean. It was suggested by the authors that the approach could potentially be generalized to other disease states and immunological phenotypes. Several of the top co-occurrence clusters appeared to be linked to parvovirus B19, influenza, CMV and Epstein-Barr virus, according to a later analysis. Linkage disequilibrium might explain the correlated functional status among segregating V segments, but an unknown experimental factor could not be ruled out. When HLA alleles, especially DR and DQ, strongly co-occurred, attributing TCR associations to individual alleles was difficult. Over 15 rarely observed V segments, including chromosome 9 orphons, were excluded from the earlier analysis of about 500 of the donors because counts were too low. Most TCR sequences were observed very rarely across donors, whereas some public TCRs were present in many individuals. In an earlier analysis of approximately 590 of the donors, most TCR beta V segments appeared in productive rearrangements about 87% or about 30% of the time, broadly matching IMGT annotations. A later genetic analysis associated a missense DCLRE1C variant with V-gene and J-gene trimming of TCR beta chains, and an independent cohort replicated the association. Some IMGT-functional V segments, including TRBV6-2 and TRBV6-3, could not be told apart with the 87-base-pair reads, so those segments were excluded. Immune exposure information for the cohort was limited to CMV serostatus. A further reported finding was that TCR beta sequences accurately predicted the HLA-A and HLA-B alleles for most subjects in the first cohort. A cluster of highly shared sequence variants was judged likely to be a technical artifact of the sequencing pipeline. In this cohort, only TCR beta chains were sequenced, and detectable features were limited by the absence of alpha or paired-chain data. At a false discovery rate of 0.05, a later analysis linked 16,000 or so TCR beta sequences to specific HLA alleles. In a later analysis, HLA-associated TCR beta chains showed more clonal expansion and lower generation probabilities than non-associated chains that were equally common.

The sequence was obtained from a woman under 40 in good health and CMV-seronegative. The sequencing sample was made of PBMCs. The sequence is built from TRBV6-5 and TRBJ2-2, with 11 bases aligning to TRBD1. Read as DNA, the sequence is TGTGCCAGCAGTTTCGGGACAGGGGGTCGGACCGGGGAGCTGTTTTTT. This is translated as CASSFGTGGRTGELFF.